The 27 T cell receptor beta chains reported below all come from one sample, sequenced in a study of cytomegalovirus exposure and HLA in healthy donors. Researchers ran the PCR with 60 Vbeta and 13 Jbeta primers. Measured with immunoSEQ multiplex PCR; TCRdb has only the in-frame clones, and not every one. This table holds around 150,000 clones, 78% found once. The specimen was PBMCs. Source of these receptors: a male donor in good health and CMV-seronegative.

The chain couples TRBV5-5 to TRBJ1-2, with TRBD1 matching over 7 bases. The germline gives CDR1 SGHKS, CDR2 YYEKEE (reference sequence). The length of the CDR3 is 15 residues. The junction had 13 bases not matched to a gene; V was cut back by 4 bases and J by 7 bases. In DNA form, the CDR3 reads TGTGCCAGCAGCCACGACAGGGACCGATGGGGTGGCTACACCTTC. It yields the protein CASSHDRDRWGGYTF.

The V call is TRBV6-6, the J call TRBJ1-5, with unresolved D. Germline values: CDR1 MNHNY, CDR2 SVGAGI (reference sequence). Trimming left V 2 bases short and J 4 bases short, with 12 bases between. The CDR3 spans 15 residues. CDR3 DNA sequence: TGTGCCAGCAGTTACCTCCCCTATTATAATCAGCCCCAGCATTTT. Protein sequence: CASSYLPYYNQPQHF.

The rearrangement links TRBV18 to TRBJ1-2, with D perhaps matching TRBD1 (6 bases). CDR3 length equals 13 residues. V shed 6 bases and J shed 6 bases, with 14 bases lying between them. The germline CDR1 and CDR2 sequences are KGHSH and LQKENI. The CDR3 DNA sequence: TGTGCCAGCTCCCGGGCCCCAGGGGATGGCTACACCTTC. This codes for CASSRAPGDGYTF. Based on the CDR3 plus reference TRBV18 and TRBJ1-2, the full variable domain is NAGVMQNPRHLVRRRGQEARLRCSPMKGHSHVYWYRQLPEEGLKFMVYLQKENIIDESGMPKERFSAEFPKEGPSILRIQQVVRGDSAAYFCASSRAPGDGYTFGSGTRLTVV.

This chain joins TRBV6-1 and TRBJ2-1; 10 positions agree with TRBD2. The CDR3 runs 18 residues. The V segment lost 1 base and the J segment 6 bases; nucleotides outside the gene matches: 12. Germline loops: CDR1 MNHNS, CDR2 SASEGT. In DNA form, the CDR3 reads TGTGCCAGCAGTGAAGTTCCTAGCGGGGGTTTCGGTGGCAATGAGCAGTTCTTC. This translates into CASSEVPSGGFGGNEQFF.

This clone was counted a few times. The gene calls are TRBV7-9 and TRBJ1-2; TRBD1 matches 7 bases. The CDR3 length is 13 residues. V lost 4 bases, J lost 7 bases, and 6 bases stayed unmatched. Germline V gene data show CDR1 as SEHNR and CDR2 as FQNEAQ (reference sequence). Here the CDR3 reads CASSYEQGGGYTF. DNA for the CDR3: TGTGCCAGCAGCTACGAGCAGGGGGGTGGCTACACCTTC.

The rearrangement links TRBV9 to TRBJ1-1; D remains ambiguous. Germline V gene sequence: CDR1 SGDLS, CDR2 YYNGEE. This CDR3 is 15 amino acids long. Trimming shortened V by 0 bases and J by 1 base, and 10 bases separated the two germline ends. This chain's CDR3 is CASSVAVGRNTEAFF. The DNA of the CDR3 is TGTGCCAGCAGCGTAGCTGTCGGTAGGAACACTGAAGCTTTCTTT. Drawing the rest from reference TRBV9 and TRBJ1-1, the complete variable domain is DSGVTQTPKHLITATGQRVTLRCSPRSGDLSVYWYQQSLDQGLQFLIQYYNGEERAKGNILERFSAQQFPDLHSELNLSSLELGDSALYFCASSVAVGRNTEAFFGQGTRLTVV.

V gene TRBV18 combines with J gene TRBJ1-5, with TRBD1 matching 9 bases. The germline V gene has CDR1 KGHSH and CDR2 LQKENI. This CDR3 has 16 residues. Germline trimming cut 3 bases from V and 3 bases from J; bases unmatched to any gene: 6. CDR3 in DNA: TGTGCCAGCTCACCGGGTACAGGGGGCGTCAATCAGCCCCAGCATTTT. Its translation is CASSPGTGGVNQPQHF.

This clone was picked up a small number of times. V usage is TRBV27 and J usage is TRBJ1-4; 9 bases align to TRBD1. Germline loops: CDR1 MNHEY, CDR2 SMNVEV (reference sequence). The CDR3 loop spans 14 amino acids. Unmatched junction bases numbered 4, after V lost 6 bases and J lost 5 bases. The CDR3 DNA reads as TGTGCCAGCAGGGGGGACAGGGAAAATGAAAAACTGTTTTTT. Translation: CASRGDRENEKLFF.

The rearrangement uses TRBV2 and TRBJ1-1; the D gene is possibly TRBD1 (6 bases). The CDR3 extends over 12 amino acids. The V end was cut by 7 bases, the J end by 10 bases, with 16 bases between. Germline CDR1 and CDR2: SNHLY and FYNNEI. CDR3 coding DNA: TGTGCCAGCACGTTTGGGACATCGCGAGCTTTCTTT. Amino acids: CASTFGTSRAFF.

The rearrangement joins TRBV9 to TRBJ2-3; 10 nucleotides align to TRBD1. Trimming took 3 bases from V and 4 from J; bases not matched to a gene: 5. The CDR3 covers 15 residues. Germline V gene lookup returns CDR1 SGDLS and CDR2 YYNGEE. CDR3 coding DNA: TGTGCCAGCAGCGCCCGGGACAGGGGTGCAGATACGCAGTATTTT. Encoded protein: CASSARDRGADTQYF. The whole variable domain, filled in from reference TRBV9 and TRBJ2-3, reads DSGVTQTPKHLITATGQRVTLRCSPRSGDLSVYWYQQSLDQGLQFLIQYYNGEERAKGNILERFSAQQFPDLHSELNLSSLELGDSALYFCASSARDRGADTQYFGPGTRLTVL.

In this sample, this clone turned up once. The chain joins TRBV30 to TRBJ2-5; 7 bases match TRBD1. Germline values: CDR1 GTSNPN, CDR2 SVGIG (reference sequence). The V gene end was trimmed by 5 bases and the J gene end by 7 bases; junction bases not matched to a gene: 10. This CDR3 comprises 13 residues. The CDR3 DNA is TGTGCCTGGTCGAGGACAGGTTTAGGGACCCAGTACTTC. Amino acid sequence: CAWSRTGLGTQYF. Complete variable domain (other parts from reference TRBV30 and TRBJ2-5): SQTIHQWPATLVQPVGSPLSLECTVEGTSNPNLYWYRQAAGRGLQLLFYSVGIGQISSEVPQNLSASRPQDRQFILSSKKLLLSDSGFYLCAWSRTGLGTQYFGPGTRLLVL.

The genes are TRBV18 and TRBJ2-1; 8 nucleotides match TRBD2. V shed 3 bases and J 10 bases; nucleotides not matched to a gene: 8. The CDR3 consists of 14 residues. Germline V gene sequence: CDR1 KGHSH, CDR2 LQKENI. CDR3 sequence (DNA): TGTGCCAGCTCACCTAGCGGGGAGTGGTGGGAGCAGTTCTTC. Translating it yields CASSPSGEWWEQFF. The whole variable domain, filled in from reference TRBV18 and TRBJ2-1, reads NAGVMQNPRHLVRRRGQEARLRCSPMKGHSHVYWYRQLPEEGLKFMVYLQKENIIDESGMPKERFSAEFPKEGPSILRIQQVVRGDSAAYFCASSPSGEWWEQFFGPGTRLTVL.

This clone was detected only a few times. As DNA, the CDR3 is TGCGCCAGCAGCCAAAACGAACTAGCGGGGCCCCTCGGGCAGTTCTTC. Translated: CASSQNELAGPLGQFF. The chain uses TRBV4-1 and TRBJ2-1; 10 bases align to TRBD2. The CDR3 contains 16 residues. The ends lost 2 bases at V and 12 bases at J; junction bases unmatched: 13. Germline V gene sequence: CDR1 MGHRA, CDR2 YSYEKL.

The rearrangement joins TRBV28 to TRBJ1-1; D is unresolved. The CDR3 length is 13 residues. CDR1 MDHEN and CDR2 SYDVKM come from the germline V gene. V lost 3 bases to trimming and J lost 0 bases, with 5 bases between them. The CDR3 DNA reads TGTGCCAGCAGTTTCTCTATGAACACTGAAGCTTTCTTT. It translates to CASSFSMNTEAFF.

This chain joins TRBV19 and TRBJ1-1, with a tentative D call TRBD1 (5 bases). Per germline, CDR1 LNHDA and CDR2 SQIVND (reference sequence). Trimming cost V 3 bases and J 5 bases, with 16 bases left between them. This CDR3 comprises 15 residues. CDR3 region: CASSIVQGQVTEAFF. Written as DNA, the CDR3 is TGTGCCAGTAGTATTGTTCAGGGCCAGGTAACTGAAGCTTTCTTT.

The chain is built from TRBV5-6 and TRBJ2-5; D possibly corresponds to TRBD2 (5 bases). The germline CDR1 and CDR2 sequences are SGHDT and YYEEEE. Trimming removed 4 bases from V and 2 bases from J, with 9 bases in between. The CDR3 totals 13 residues. This CDR3 reads CASSGIAQETQYF. The CDR3 DNA reads as TGTGCCAGCAGCGGTATAGCGCAAGAGACCCAGTACTTC.

This rearrangement joins TRBV29-1 to TRBJ2-5; TRBD2 is a possible D gene (6 bases). Germline V gene lookup returns CDR1 SQVTM and CDR2 ANQGSEA. Trimming shortened V by 1 base and J by 3 bases, and 9 bases separated the two germline ends. The CDR3 spans 13 residues. The CDR3 sequence is CSVEGTIKETQYF. In nucleotides, the CDR3 is TGCAGCGTTGAAGGGACTATCAAAGAGACCCAGTACTTC.

The J gene is TRBJ1-3, the V gene TRBV29-1; no clear D. The germline CDR1 and CDR2 sequences are SQVTM and ANQGSEA. The CDR3 is 15 amino acids. V was clipped by 3 bases and J by 0 bases, with 12 bases between them. CDR3 sequence: CSVDDQEFSGNTIYF. CDR3 coding DNA: TGCAGCGTTGATGATCAGGAATTCTCTGGAAACACCATATATTTT.

V and J are TRBV18 and TRBJ1-5; D is ambiguous. The CDR3 covers 13 residues. Trimming pared 5 bases from V and 9 bases from J, leaving 14 bases between. Germline lookup yields CDR1 KGHSH and CDR2 LQKENI. This chain's CDR3 is CASSERAGGPQHF. CDR3 nucleotide sequence: TGTGCCAGCTCAGAGAGGGCCGGAGGGCCCCAGCATTTT. Full variable domain (rest looked up from reference TRBV18 and TRBJ1-5): NAGVMQNPRHLVRRRGQEARLRCSPMKGHSHVYWYRQLPEEGLKFMVYLQKENIIDESGMPKERFSAEFPKEGPSILRIQQVVRGDSAAYFCASSERAGGPQHFGDGTRLSIL.

The CDR3 DNA follows: TGTGCCAGTAGTACAGCGGGACTAGCGCCCCCAGATACGCAGTATTTT. Translating gives CASSTAGLAPPDTQYF. V is TRBV19 and J is TRBJ2-3; 10 nucleotides line up with TRBD2. Per germline, CDR1 LNHDA and CDR2 SQIVND (reference sequence). V was pared by 4 bases and J by 4 bases, with 8 bases of the junction left unmatched. This CDR3 is 16 amino acids long.

This sequence joins TRBV30 and TRBJ1-1, with D possibly matching TRBD1 (6 bases). Germline lookup yields CDR1 GTSNPN and CDR2 SVGIG (reference sequence). Trimming cost V 1 base and J 4 bases, with 10 bases left between them. The CDR3 consists of 13 residues. The CDR3 DNA is TGTGCCTGGAGTGGAACAGGGTTCACTGAAGCTTTCTTT. Its translation is CAWSGTGFTEAFF.

This clone showed up just a few times. The rearrangement joins TRBV7-3 to TRBJ1-5, with 10 bases identical to TRBD1. CDR3 length equals 16 residues. Germline CDR1 SGHTA, CDR2 FQGTGA. Unmatched junction bases numbered 7, after V lost 1 base and J lost 7 bases. The CDR3 DNA follows: TGTGCCAGCAGCTTAATATGGGACAGGGGACGCCAGCCCCAGCATTTT. This codes for CASSLIWDRGRQPQHF.

The rearrangement uses TRBV28 and TRBJ1-4, with D perhaps matching TRBD1 (6 bases). Germline assignment: CDR1 MDHEN and CDR2 SYDVKM. This CDR3 has 16 residues. Trimming pared 4 bases from V and 4 bases from J, leaving 16 bases between. The CDR3 spells CASSSGGAGNNEKLFF. Written as DNA, the CDR3 is TGTGCCAGCAGTTCGGGGGGGGCAGGAAATAATGAAAAACTGTTTTTT.

The rearrangement uses TRBV5-1 and TRBJ1-4; D might be TRBD1 (5 bases). Germline loops: CDR1 SGHRS, CDR2 YFSETQ. V was cut by 4 bases and J by 7 bases, with 20 bases left in between. CDR3 length: 16 amino acids. CDR3 nucleotide sequence: TGCGCCAGCAGCCCTGAACCGGACATCCTAGGTGAAAAACTGTTTTTT. Translated, it gives CASSPEPDILGEKLFF.

J is TRBJ1-1 and V is TRBV29-1; 7 bases align to TRBD1. Germline CDR1 is SQVTM and CDR2 is ANQGSEA. V lost 3 bases to trimming and J lost 0 bases; unmatched junction nucleotides: 4. The length of the CDR3 is 14 residues. CDR3 amino acids: CSVEGRGMNTEAFF. The CDR3 nucleotides read TGCAGCGTTGAGGGCAGGGGGATGAACACTGAAGCTTTCTTT. Supplemented by reference TRBV29-1 and TRBJ1-1, the full variable domain reads SAVISQKPSRDICQRGTSLTIQCQVDSQVTMMFWYRQQPGQSLTLIATANQGSEATYESGFVIDKFPISRPNLTFSTLTVSNMSPEDSSIYLCSVEGRGMNTEAFFGQGTRLTVV.

The chain is built from TRBV29-1 and TRBJ1-1; no firm D call. The CDR3 length is 13 residues. Trimming left V 0 bases short and J 4 bases short, with 9 bases between. Germline CDR1 is SQVTM and CDR2 is ANQGSEA. CDR3: CSVEDRGTTEAFF. CDR3 DNA: TGCAGCGTTGAAGATCGGGGTACCACTGAAGCTTTCTTT.

This clone turned up a few times. CDR3 in amino acids: CASSRDSYEQYF. The CDR3 DNA is TGTGCCAGCAGCCGGGACAGCTACGAGCAGTACTTC. The J gene is TRBJ2-7, the V gene TRBV27; 7 bases match TRBD1. J was trimmed by 3 bases and V by 6 bases; bases with no gene match: 2. The CDR3 has 12 amino acids. CDR1 and CDR2 from the germline V gene are MNHEY and SMNVEV (reference sequence).